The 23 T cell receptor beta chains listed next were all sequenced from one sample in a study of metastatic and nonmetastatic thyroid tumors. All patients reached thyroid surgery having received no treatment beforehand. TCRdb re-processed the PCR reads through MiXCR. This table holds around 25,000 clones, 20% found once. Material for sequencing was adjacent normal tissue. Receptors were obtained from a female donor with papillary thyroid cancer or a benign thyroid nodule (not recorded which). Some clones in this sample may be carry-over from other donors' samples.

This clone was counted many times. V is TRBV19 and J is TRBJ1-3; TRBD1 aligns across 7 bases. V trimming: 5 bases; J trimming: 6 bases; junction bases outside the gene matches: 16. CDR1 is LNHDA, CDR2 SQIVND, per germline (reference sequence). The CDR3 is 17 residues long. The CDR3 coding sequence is TGTGCCAGTAGTCATATACCGGGACAGCGAGGACTAAACACCATATATTTT. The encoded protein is CASSHIPGQRGLNTIYF.

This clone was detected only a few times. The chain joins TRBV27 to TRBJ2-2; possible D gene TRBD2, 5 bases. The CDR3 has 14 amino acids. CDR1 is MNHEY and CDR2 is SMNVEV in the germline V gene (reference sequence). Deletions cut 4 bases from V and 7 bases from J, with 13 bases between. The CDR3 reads CASSSRTRNGELFF. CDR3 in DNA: TGTGCCAGCAGTTCCCGAACTAGGAACGGGGAGCTGTTTTTT.

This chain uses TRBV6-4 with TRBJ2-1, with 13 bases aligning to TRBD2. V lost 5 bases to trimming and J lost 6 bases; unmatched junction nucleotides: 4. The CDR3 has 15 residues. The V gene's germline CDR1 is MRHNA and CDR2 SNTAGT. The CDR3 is CASSPRTSGSNEQFF. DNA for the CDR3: TGTGCCAGCAGTCCCAGGACTAGCGGGAGCAATGAGCAGTTCTTC.

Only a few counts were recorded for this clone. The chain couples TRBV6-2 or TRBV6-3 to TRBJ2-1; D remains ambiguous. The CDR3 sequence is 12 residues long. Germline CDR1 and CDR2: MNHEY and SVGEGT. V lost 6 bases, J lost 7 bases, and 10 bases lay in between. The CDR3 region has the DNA TGTGCCAGCAGCCGGGTGGGGAATGAGCAGTTCTTC. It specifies CASSRVGNEQFF.

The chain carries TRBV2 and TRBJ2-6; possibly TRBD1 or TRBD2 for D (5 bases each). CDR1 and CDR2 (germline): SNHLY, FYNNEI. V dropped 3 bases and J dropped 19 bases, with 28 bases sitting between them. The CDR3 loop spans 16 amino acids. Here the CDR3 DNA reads TGTGCCAGCAGTGACCTCCGCGGCGCCGGGGCCAACGTCCGTACTTTC. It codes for CASSDLRGAGANVRTF.

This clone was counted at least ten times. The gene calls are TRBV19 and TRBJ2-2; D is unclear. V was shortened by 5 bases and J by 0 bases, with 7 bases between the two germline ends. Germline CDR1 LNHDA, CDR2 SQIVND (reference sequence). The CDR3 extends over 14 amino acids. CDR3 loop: CASSPRTNTGELFF. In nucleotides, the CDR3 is TGTGCCAGTAGTCCCCGAACGAACACCGGGGAGCTGTTTTTT.

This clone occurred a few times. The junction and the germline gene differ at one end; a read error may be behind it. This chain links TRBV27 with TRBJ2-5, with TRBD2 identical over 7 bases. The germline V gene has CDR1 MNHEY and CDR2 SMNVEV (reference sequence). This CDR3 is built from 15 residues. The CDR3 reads CASSFLGTNQDTQYF. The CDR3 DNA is TGTGCCAGCAGTTTCCTGGGGACTAATCAAGATACCCAGTACTTC.

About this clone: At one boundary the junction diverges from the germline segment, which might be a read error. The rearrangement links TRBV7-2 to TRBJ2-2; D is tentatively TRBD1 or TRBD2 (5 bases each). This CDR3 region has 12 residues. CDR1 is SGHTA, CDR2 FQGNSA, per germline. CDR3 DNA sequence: TGTGCCAGCAGCCCGGACACACCGGGGAGCTGTTTT. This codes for CASSPDTPGSCF.

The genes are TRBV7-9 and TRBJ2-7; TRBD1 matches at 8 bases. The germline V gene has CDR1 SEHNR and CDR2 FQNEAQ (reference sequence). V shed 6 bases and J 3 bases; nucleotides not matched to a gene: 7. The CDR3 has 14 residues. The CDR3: CASSREQGVYEQYF. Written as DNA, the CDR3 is TGTGCCAGCAGTAGGGAACAGGGGGTCTACGAGCAGTACTTC.

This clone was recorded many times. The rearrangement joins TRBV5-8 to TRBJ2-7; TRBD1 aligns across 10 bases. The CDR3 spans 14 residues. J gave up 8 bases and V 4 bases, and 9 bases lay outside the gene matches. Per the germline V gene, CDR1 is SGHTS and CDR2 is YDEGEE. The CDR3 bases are TGTGCCAGCAGCCAAGAAGGACAGGGGGTGAAGCAGTACTTC. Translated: CASSQEGQGVKQYF.

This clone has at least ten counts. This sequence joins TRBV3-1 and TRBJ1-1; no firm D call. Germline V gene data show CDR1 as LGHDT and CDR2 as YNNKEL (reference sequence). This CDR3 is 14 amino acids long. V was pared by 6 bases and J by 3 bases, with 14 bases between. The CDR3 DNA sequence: TGTGCCAGCAGTCGAGGAAGAAGAGACACTGAAGCTTTCTTT. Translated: CASSRGRRDTEAFF.

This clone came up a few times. CDR3 nucleotides: TGTGCCAGCAGCTTAGGGTCCGGCGAGCAGTACTTC. This gives the protein CASSLGSGEQYF. The rearrangement joins TRBV7-9 to TRBJ2-7; no definite D call. The CDR3 contains 12 residues. The germline V gene has CDR1 SEHNR and CDR2 FQNEAQ (reference sequence). Trimming took 1 base from V and 6 from J, leaving 7 bases between them.

CDR3 protein: CASSWGGGVWSTEAFF. CDR3 DNA: TGTGCCAGCAGTTGGGGCGGGGGCGTGTGGAGCACTGAAGCTTTCTTT. This rearrangement joins TRBV28 to TRBJ1-1; D perhaps matches TRBD1 (6 bases). The germline V gene encodes CDR1 MDHEN and CDR2 SYDVKM. The CDR3 totals 16 residues. V lost 4 bases and J lost 4, with 19 bases in between. Supplemented by reference TRBV28 and TRBJ1-1, the full variable domain reads DVKVTQSSRYLVKRTGEKVFLECVQDMDHENMFWYRQDPGLGLRLIYFSYDVKMKEKGDIPEGYSVSREKKERFSLILESASTNQTSMYLCASSWGGGVWSTEAFFGQGTRLTVV.

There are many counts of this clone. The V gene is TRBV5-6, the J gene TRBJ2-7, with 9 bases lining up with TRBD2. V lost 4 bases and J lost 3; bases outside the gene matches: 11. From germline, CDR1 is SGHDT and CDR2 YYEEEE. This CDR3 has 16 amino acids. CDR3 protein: CASSPYGTSSDYEQYF. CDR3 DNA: TGTGCCAGCAGCCCGTACGGGACTAGCAGTGACTACGAGCAGTACTTC.

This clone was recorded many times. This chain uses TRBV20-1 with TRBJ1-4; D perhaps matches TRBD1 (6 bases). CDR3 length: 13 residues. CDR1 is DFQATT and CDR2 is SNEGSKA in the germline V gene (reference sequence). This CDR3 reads CSPSAGAGEKLFF. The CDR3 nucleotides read TGCAGCCCGTCGGCGGGGGCGGGTGAAAAACTGTTTTTT.

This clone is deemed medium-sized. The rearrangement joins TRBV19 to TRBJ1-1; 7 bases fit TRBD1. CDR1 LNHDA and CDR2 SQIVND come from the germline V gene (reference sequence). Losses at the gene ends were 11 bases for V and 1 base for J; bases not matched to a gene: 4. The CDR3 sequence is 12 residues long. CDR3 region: CASWTGNTEAFF. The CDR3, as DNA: TGTGCCTCATGGACAGGGAACACTGAAGCTTTCTTT.

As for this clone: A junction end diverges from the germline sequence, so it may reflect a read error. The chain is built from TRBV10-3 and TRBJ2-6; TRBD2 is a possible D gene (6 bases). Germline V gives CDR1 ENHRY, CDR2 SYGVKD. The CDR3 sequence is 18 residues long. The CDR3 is CAINGGSGSPGGANVLIF. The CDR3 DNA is TGTGCCATCAACGGAGGGAGCGGATCCCCGGGCGGGGCCAACGTCCTGATTTTC.

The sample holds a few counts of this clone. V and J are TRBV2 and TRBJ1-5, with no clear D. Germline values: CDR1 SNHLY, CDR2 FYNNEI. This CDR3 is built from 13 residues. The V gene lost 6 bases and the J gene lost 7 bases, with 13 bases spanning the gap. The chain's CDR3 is CASRETHGQPQHF. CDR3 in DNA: TGTGCCAGCAGGGAGACGCATGGACAGCCCCAGCATTTT.

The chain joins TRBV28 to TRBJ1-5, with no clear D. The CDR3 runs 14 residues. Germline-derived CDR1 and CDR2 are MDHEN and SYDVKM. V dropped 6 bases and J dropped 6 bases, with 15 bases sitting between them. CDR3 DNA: TGTGCCAGCAGCCCCCTCCCGGGTGGTCAGCCCCAGCATTTT. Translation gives CASSPLPGGQPQHF.

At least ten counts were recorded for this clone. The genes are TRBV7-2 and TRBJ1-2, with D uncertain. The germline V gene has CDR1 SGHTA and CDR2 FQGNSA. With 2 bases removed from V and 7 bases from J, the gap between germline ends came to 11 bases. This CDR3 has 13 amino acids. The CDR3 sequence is CASSLTGGLGYTF. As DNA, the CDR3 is TGTGCCAGCAGCTTAACGGGAGGGCTTGGCTACACCTTC.

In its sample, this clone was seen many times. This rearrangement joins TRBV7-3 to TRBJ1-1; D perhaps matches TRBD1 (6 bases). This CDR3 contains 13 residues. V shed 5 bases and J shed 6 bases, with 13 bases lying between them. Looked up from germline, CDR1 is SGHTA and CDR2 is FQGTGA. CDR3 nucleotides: TGTGCCAGCAGCCTGAGGGGGGTCTCTGAAGCTTTCTTT. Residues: CASSLRGVSEAFF.

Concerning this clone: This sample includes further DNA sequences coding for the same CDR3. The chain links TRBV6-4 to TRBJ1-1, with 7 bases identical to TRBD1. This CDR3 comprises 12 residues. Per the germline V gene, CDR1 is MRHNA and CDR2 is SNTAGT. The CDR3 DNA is TGTGCACAAAACAGGGGTCCAAGGGAAGCTTTCTTT. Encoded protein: CAQNRGPREAFF.

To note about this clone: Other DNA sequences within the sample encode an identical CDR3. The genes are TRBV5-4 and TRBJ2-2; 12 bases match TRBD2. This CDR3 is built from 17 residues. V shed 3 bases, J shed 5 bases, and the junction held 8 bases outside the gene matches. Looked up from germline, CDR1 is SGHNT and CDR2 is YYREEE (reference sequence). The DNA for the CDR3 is TGTGCCAGCAGCTCCCTACGACTAGCGGGAGTGACCGGGGAGCTGTTTTTT. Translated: CASSSLRLAGVTGELFF.